The rows below give T cell receptor beta chains drawn from one sample of a study of T-cell memory formation after mild COVID-19. One entry per CDR3 protein results from TCRdb running MiXCR on the 5' RACE reads. The sample has about 260,000 distinct CDR3 sequences, 15% to 20% seen once. Sequences were obtained from PBMCs or a T cell subset sorted from them (not recorded which). Receptor source: a man between 18 and 29 years old who had mild COVID-19 (a few samples of this study predate the infection). Cell type and time point are not known. Both conserved end residues are part of each CDR3. D genes are given only for firm matches. A clone size is listed for some rows: how often the clone was seen (once, few, many), or a class if it is expanded.

D	V	J	size	DNA	CDR3
.	TRBV6-2/TRBV6-3	TRBJ2-4	.	TGTGCCAGCAGGCGCCCGGGACTAGCCAAAAACATTCAGTACTTC	CASRRPGLAKNIQYF
.	TRBV12-3/TRBV12-4	TRBJ1-1	.	TGTGCCAGCAGACTGTCCGGGAGAGAGAACACTGAAGCTTTCTTT	CASRLSGRENTEAFF
.	TRBV7-6	TRBJ1-1	.	TGTGCCAGCAGCCCACGGAGGGGGGATGGGACTGAAGCTTTCTTT	CASSPRRGDGTEAFF
.	TRBV5-1	TRBJ2-5	few	TGCGCCAGCAATCCGCGTAACAGCCGGGAGACCCAGTACTTC	CASNPRNSRETQYF
TRBD2	TRBV7-2	TRBJ2-1	.	TGTGCCAGCAGTAGGCGGGGGGGGTACAATGAGCAGTTCTTC	CASSRRGGYNEQFF
.	TRBV6-5	TRBJ1-4	.	TGTGCCACCAGATCAACTGGGGGGGAAAAACTGTTTTTT	CATRSTGGEKLFF
.	TRBV11-1	TRBJ2-2	few	TGTGCCAGCAGCCGCCGGGGGCGCGGGGAGCTGTTTTTT	CASSRRGRGELFF
.	TRBV11-1	TRBJ1-2	.	TGTGCCAGCAGCTTAGAAGAGGTGACGAACTATGGCTACACCTTC	CASSLEEVTNYGYTF
TRBD2	TRBV7-9	TRBJ2-3	few	TGTGCCAGCAGCCGGACTAGTCCTTCAGATACGCAGTATTTT	CASSRTSPSDTQYF
TRBD1	TRBV10-3	TRBJ2-3	.	TGTGCCATCAGTTACTCACCGGGACAGGAGGATACAGATACGCAGTATTTT	CAISYSPGQEDTDTQYF
TRBD1	TRBV19	TRBJ1-1	few	TGTCTTTCCTCACAGGGGATGGACTCTGAAGCTTTCTTT	CLSSQGMDSEAFF